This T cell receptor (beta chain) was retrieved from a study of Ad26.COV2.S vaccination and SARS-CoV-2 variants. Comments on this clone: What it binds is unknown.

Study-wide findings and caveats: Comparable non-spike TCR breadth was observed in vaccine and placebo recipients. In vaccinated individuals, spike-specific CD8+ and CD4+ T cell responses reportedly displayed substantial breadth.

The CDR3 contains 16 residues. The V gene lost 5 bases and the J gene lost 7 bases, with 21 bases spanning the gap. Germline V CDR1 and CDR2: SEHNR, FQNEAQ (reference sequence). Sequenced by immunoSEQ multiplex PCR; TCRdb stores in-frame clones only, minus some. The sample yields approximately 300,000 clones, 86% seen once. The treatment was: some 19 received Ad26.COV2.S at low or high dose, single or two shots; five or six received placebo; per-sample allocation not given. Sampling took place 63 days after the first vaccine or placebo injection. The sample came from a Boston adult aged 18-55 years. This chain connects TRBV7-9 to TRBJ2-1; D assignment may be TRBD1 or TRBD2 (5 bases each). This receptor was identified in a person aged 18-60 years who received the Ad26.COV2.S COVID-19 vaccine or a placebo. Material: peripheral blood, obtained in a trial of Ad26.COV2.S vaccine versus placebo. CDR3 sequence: CASSRAGASSENEQFF. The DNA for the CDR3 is TGTGCCAGCAGCCGCGCCGGGGCTAGTTCTGAGAATGAGCAGTTCTTC.